The clone carrying this TCR beta chain was found once. The antigen is not known. Germline-derived CDR1 and CDR2 are MDHEN and SYDVKM. V lost 6 bases to trimming and J lost 0 bases; unmatched junction nucleotides: 10. The CDR3 has 16 amino acids. The TEMRA cells underwent FACS enrichment, while the CD8+ and CD4+ T cells underwent negative isolation. The source of the sample is a study of CD8 T cells in Susac syndrome. Reverse transcription of 0.5 to 1 ug RNA was performed with random hexamers. Amplification of TCR beta CDR3 across 54 Vbeta and 13 Jbeta was performed with immunoSEQ multiplex PCR. In TCRdb, the immunoSEQ multiplex PCR reads were re-called with MiXCR into one record per CDR3 protein. The sample lists hundreds of thousands of distinct CDR3 sequences, more than 80% occurring once. Overall study results and limits: The study conceded that its TCR sequencing and HLA analysis involved relatively few individuals.

The sequenced material came from CD8+ T cells from PBMCs. This chain uses TRBV28 with TRBJ1-2; 7 positions match TRBD1. This clonotype was sampled from a human donor with multiple sclerosis. The CDR3 spells CASSHDPDRTNYGYTF. CDR3 bases: TGTGCCAGCAGCCACGACCCGGACAGGACTAACTATGGCTACACCTTC.